This paragraph reports one TCR beta chain. This record comes from a study of cytomegalovirus exposure and HLA in healthy donors. Healthy bone marrow donors supplied every sample. 60 Vbeta and 13 Jbeta primers were used in PCR. TCRdb keeps only in-frame clones here, not all; method: immunoSEQ multiplex PCR. The profile shows some 140,000 clones, about three quarters of them singletons. CDR3 size: 16 residues. Trimming cost V 0 bases and J 7 bases; bases outside gene matches: 7. Germline values: CDR1 MRHNA, CDR2 SNTAGT. V gene TRBV6-4 combines with J gene TRBJ2-2, with TRBD1 identical over 8 bases. The sequence was obtained from a male donor in good health and CMV-seropositive. The sequenced sample was PBMCs. The CDR3 nucleotides are TGTGCCAGCAGTGACTCCGTACAGGGGGAAATCGGGGAGCTGTTTTTT. Amino acids: CASSDSVQGEIGELFF.